Sequencing of this T cell receptor (beta chain) was carried out in a study of CD8+ T cells in alopecia areata. The wider study: Tofacitinib administration to treated patients was oral, at 5 to 10 mg twice daily.

Study-wide results and caveats: Within the top 100, expanded CD8+ clones significantly decreased with tofacitinib, as did scalp clonality.

Notes on this clone: The antigen remains undetermined.

The treatment here: oral pan-JAK inhibitor, 5-10 mg twice daily. Collected material from alopecia areata patients comprised lesional scalp punch biopsies and peripheral blood. The sorting of PBMCs gave CD4+ and CD8+ T cells. Extraction and reverse transcription of RNA yielded cDNA as the sequencing template. Libraries were prepared by immunoSEQ multiplex PCR; TCRdb keeps only in-frame clonotypes and omits some of them. The table records 150,000 to 200,000 clones, approximately 67% of them present only once. Sequences were derived from CD4+ T cells sorted from blood, sampled between weeks 49 and 50, from a patient treated with tofacitinib. The clonotype was recovered from a human donor with alopecia areata.

The CDR3, as DNA: TGCAGTGCTAACTACAGACGTGAGCAGTTCTTC. It yields the protein CSANYRREQFF. The rearrangement uses TRBV20-1 and TRBJ2-1; D gene uncertain. CDR3 size: 11 residues. V was shortened by 4 bases and J by 9 bases, with 10 bases between the two germline ends. Germline CDR1 is DFQATT and CDR2 is SNEGSKA (reference sequence).